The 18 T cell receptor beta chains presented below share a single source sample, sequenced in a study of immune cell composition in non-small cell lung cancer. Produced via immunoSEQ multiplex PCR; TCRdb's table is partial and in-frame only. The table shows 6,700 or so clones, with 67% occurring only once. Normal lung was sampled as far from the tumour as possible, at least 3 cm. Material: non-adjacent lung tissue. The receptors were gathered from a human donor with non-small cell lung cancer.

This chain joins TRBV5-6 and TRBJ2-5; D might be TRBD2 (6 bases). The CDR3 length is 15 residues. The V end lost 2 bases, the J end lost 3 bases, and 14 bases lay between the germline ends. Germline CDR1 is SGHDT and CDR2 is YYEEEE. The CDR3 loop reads CASSFLGWGEETQYF. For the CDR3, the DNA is TGTGCCAGCAGCTTCTTGGGCTGGGGGGAAGAGACCCAGTACTTC.

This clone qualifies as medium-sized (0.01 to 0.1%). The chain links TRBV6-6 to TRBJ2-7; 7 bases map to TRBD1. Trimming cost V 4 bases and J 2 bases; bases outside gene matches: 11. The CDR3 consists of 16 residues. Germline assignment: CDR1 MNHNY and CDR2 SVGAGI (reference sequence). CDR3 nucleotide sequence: TGTGCCAGCAGTTTCCTCCGACAGGGAGTAACCTACGAGCAGTACTTC. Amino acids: CASSFLRQGVTYEQYF.

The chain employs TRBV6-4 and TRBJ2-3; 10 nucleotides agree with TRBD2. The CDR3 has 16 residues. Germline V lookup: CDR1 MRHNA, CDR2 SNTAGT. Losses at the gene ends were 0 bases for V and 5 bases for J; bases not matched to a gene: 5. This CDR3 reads CASSDSASGGVDTQYF. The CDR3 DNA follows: TGTGCCAGCAGTGACTCGGCTAGCGGGGGTGTAGATACGCAGTATTTT.

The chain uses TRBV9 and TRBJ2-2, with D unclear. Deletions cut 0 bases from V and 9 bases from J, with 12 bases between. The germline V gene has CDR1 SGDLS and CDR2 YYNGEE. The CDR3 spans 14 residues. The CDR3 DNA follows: TGTGCCAGCAGCGTAGCTACGGAGTCGAGGGAGCTGTTTTTT. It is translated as CASSVATESRELFF. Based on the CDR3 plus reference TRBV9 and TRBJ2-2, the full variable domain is DSGVTQTPKHLITATGQRVTLRCSPRSGDLSVYWYQQSLDQGLQFLIQYYNGEERAKGNILERFSAQQFPDLHSELNLSSLELGDSALYFCASSVATESRELFFGEGSRLTVL.

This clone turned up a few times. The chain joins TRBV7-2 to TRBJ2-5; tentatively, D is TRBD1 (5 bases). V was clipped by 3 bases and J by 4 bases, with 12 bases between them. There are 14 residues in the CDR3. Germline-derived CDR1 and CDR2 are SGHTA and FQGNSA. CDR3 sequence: CASSLDTLGETQYF. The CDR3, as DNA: TGTGCCAGCAGCTTGGACACCCTAGGAGAGACCCAGTACTTC.

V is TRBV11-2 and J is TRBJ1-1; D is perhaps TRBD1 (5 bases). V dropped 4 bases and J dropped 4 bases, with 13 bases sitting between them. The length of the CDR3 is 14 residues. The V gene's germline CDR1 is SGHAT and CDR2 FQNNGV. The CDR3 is CASSSRWGGTEAFF. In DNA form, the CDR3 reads TGTGCCAGCAGCTCCCGGTGGGGGGGCACTGAAGCTTTCTTT.

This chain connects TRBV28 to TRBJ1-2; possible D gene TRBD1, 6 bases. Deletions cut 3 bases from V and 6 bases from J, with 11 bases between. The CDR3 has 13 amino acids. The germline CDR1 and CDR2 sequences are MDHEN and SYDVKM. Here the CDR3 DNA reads TGTGCCAGCAGTTTGGGGGGGCTCGATGGCTACACCTTC. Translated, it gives CASSLGGLDGYTF.

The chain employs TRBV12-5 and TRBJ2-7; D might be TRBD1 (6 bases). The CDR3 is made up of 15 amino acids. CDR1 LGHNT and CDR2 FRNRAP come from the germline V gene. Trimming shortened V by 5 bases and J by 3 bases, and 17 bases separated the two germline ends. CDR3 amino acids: CASGRDIGSIYEQYF. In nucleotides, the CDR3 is TGTGCTAGTGGTAGGGACATCGGCAGCATCTACGAGCAGTACTTC.

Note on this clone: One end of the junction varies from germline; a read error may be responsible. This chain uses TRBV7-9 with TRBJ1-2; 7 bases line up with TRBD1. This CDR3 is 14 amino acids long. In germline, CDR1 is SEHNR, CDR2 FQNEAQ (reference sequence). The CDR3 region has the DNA TGTGCCAGAAGCTCCTCAACAGGGGTCTATGGCTACACCTTC. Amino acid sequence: CARSSSTGVYGYTF.

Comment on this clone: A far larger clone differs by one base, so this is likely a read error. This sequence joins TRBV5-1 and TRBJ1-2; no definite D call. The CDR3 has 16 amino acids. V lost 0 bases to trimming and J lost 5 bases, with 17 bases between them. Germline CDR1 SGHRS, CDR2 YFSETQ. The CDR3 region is CASSLGGEETSYGYTF. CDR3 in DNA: TGCGCCAGCAGCTTGGGGGGAGAGGAAACCTCTTATGGCTACACCTTC. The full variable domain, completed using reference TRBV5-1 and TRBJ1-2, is KAGVTQTPRYLIKTRGQQVTLSCSPISGHRSVSWYQQTPGQGLQFLFEYFSETQRNKGNFPGRFSGRQFSNSRSEMNVSTLELGDSALYLCASSLGGEETSYGYTFGSGTRLTVV.

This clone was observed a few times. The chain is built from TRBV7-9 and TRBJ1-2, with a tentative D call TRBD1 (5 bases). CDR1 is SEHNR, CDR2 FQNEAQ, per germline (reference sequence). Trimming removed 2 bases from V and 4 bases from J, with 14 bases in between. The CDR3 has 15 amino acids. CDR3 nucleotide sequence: TGTGCCAGCAGCTTATATAACTGGGGGGTCTATGGCTACACCTTC. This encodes CASSLYNWGVYGYTF.

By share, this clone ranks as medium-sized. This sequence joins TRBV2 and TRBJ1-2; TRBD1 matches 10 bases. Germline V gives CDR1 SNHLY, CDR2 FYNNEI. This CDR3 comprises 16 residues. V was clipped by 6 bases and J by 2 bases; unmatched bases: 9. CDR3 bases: TGTGCCAGCAGATTCGACAGGGGGCTAGGGAACTATGGCTACACCTTC. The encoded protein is CASRFDRGLGNYGYTF.

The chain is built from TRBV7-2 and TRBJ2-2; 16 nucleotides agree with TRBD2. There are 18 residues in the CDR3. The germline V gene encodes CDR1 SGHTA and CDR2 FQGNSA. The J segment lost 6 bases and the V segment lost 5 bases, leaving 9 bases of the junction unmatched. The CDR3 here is CASSKGLAGGPSAGELFF. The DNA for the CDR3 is TGTGCCAGCAGCAAGGGACTAGCGGGAGGGCCATCTGCCGGGGAGCTGTTTTTT. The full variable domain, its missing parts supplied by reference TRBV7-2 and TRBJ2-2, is GAGVSQSPSNKVTEKGKDVELRCDPISGHTALYWYRQSLGQGLEFLIYFQGNSAPDKSGLPSDRFSAERTGGSVSTLTIQRTQQEDSAVYLCASSKGLAGGPSAGELFFGEGSRLTVL.

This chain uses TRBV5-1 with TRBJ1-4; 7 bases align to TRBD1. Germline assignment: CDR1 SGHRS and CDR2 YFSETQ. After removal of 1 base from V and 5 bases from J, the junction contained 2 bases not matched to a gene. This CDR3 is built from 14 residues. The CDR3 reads CASSLTGENEKLFF. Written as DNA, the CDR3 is TGCGCCAGCAGCTTGACAGGGGAGAATGAAAAACTGTTTTTT.

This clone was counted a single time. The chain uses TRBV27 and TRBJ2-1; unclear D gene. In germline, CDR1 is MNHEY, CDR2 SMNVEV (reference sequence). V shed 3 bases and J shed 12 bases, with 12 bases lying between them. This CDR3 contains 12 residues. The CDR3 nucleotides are TGTGCCAGCAGTTTTATCGGTCGCGGGCAGTTCTTC. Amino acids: CASSFIGRGQFF.

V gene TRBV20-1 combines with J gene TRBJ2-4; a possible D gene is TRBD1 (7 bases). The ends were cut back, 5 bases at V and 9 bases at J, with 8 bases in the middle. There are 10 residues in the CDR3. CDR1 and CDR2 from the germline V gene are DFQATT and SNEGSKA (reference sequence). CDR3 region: CSAQGGIQYF. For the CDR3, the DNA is TGCAGTGCTCAGGGGGGCATTCAGTACTTC.

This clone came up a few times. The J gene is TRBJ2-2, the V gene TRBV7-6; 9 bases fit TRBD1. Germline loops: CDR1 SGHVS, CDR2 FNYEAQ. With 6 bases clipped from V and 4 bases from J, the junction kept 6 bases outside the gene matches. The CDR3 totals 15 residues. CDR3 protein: CASRGTGRGTGELFF. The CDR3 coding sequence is TGTGCCAGCAGGGGGACAGGGAGAGGCACCGGGGAGCTGTTTTTT. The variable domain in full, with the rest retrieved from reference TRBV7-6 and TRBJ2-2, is GAGVSQSPRYKVTKRGQDVALRCDPISGHVSLYWYRQALGQGPEFLTYFNYEAQQDKSGLPNDRFSAERPEGSISTLTIQRTEQRDSAMYRCASRGTGRGTGELFFGEGSRLTVL.

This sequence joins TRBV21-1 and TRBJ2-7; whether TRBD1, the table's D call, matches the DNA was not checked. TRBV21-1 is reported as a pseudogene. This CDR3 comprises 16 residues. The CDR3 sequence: CASSPQGAGRPYEQYF. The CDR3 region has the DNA TGTGCCAGCAGCCCCCAGGGGGCAGGGAGGCCCTACGAGCAGTACTTC.